These 28 T cell receptor beta chains came from one sample sequenced in a study of cytomegalovirus exposure and HLA in healthy donors (TCRdb year 2017). Library prep was done by the immunoSEQ multiplex PCR assay. TCRdb re-hosts the immuneACCESS table, in-frame sequences only. Its copies lack some clones; in the studies checked, an unresolved V gene accounts for under half of them, and the cause for the rest is not known. The sample records over 250,000 clones, around 90% of which are singletons. The ten biggest clones cover roughly 1.2% of the sample. Source material: PBMCs. The receptors originated from a woman aged 30 to 39 in good health and CMV-seropositive.

A note on this clone: The same CDR3 also results from other DNA sequences found in this sample. V is TRBV30 and J is TRBJ1-2; D gene unclear. The CDR3 covers 11 residues. The V end was cut by 2 bases, the J end by 7 bases, with 8 bases between. Germline V gives CDR1 GTSNPN, CDR2 SVGIG (reference sequence). The CDR3 is CAWSPGSGYTF. The CDR3 nucleotides are TGTGCCTGGAGTCCGGGGTCTGGCTACACCTTC.

V gene TRBV6-5 combines with J gene TRBJ2-7; D uncertain. In germline, CDR1 is MNHEY, CDR2 SVGAGI. The CDR3 consists of 12 residues. With 7 bases removed from V and 2 bases from J, the gap between germline ends came to 9 bases. CDR3: CASITPTYEQYF. Written as DNA, the CDR3 is TGTGCCAGCATAACGCCGACCTACGAGCAGTACTTC.

The rearrangement uses TRBV7-2 and TRBJ2-7; D is possibly TRBD2 (7 bases). This CDR3 is 15 amino acids long. Deletions cut 5 bases from V and 3 bases from J, with 17 bases between. Germline V gene lookup returns CDR1 SGHTA and CDR2 FQGNSA. CDR3 DNA sequence: TGTGCCAGCAGCCGCTTGAGGGGGGGGCTCTACGAGCAGTACTTC. It encodes CASSRLRGGLYEQYF.

This chain links TRBV7-8 with TRBJ1-6; 9 bases line up with TRBD1. The CDR3 is 17 amino acids. CDR1 and CDR2 (germline): SGHVS, FQNEAQ. V lost 5 bases and J lost 8; bases outside the gene matches: 13. CDR3 nucleotide sequence: TGTGCCAGCAGCCCAGGAATCGCGACAGGGGGGTATTCACCCCTCCACTTT. Translated, it gives CASSPGIATGGYSPLHF.

A word on this clone: This same CDR3 is encoded by further DNA sequences in the sample. The genes are TRBV27 and TRBJ1-1; no clear D. The CDR3 is 13 amino acids. The V gene lost 6 bases and the J gene lost 1 base, with 9 bases spanning the gap. CDR1 and CDR2 from the germline V gene are MNHEY and SMNVEV (reference sequence). DNA for the CDR3: TGTGCCAGCAGCTCTGGACGGAACACTGAAGCTTTCTTT. Translated, it gives CASSSGRNTEAFF.

CDR3 DNA: TGTGCCAGCAGCCAAGTAGGTGACGGGGCCAACGTCCTGACTTTC. It translates to CASSQVGDGANVLTF. The chain carries TRBV4-2 and TRBJ2-6; D is ambiguous. Germline V gene sequence: CDR1 LGHNA, CDR2 YNFKEQ. V gave up 1 base and J gave up 4 bases, with 8 bases separating them. The CDR3 has 15 residues.

The chain has TRBV4-2 and TRBJ1-2; D might be TRBD1 (6 bases). The germline V gene has CDR1 LGHNA and CDR2 YNFKEQ. The CDR3 is made up of 15 amino acids. V shed 6 bases and J shed 2 bases, with 16 bases lying between them. Written as DNA, the CDR3 is TGTGCCAGCAGGCGGTTAGCCGACAGGAACTATGGCTACACCTTC. Protein product: CASRRLADRNYGYTF.

This chain links TRBV9 with TRBJ1-2; no reliable D call. CDR1 and CDR2 from the germline V gene are SGDLS and YYNGEE. Trimming stripped 5 bases from V and 4 bases from J, with 9 bases between. This CDR3 has 12 residues. The CDR3 DNA reads as TGTGCCAGCAGAAGAGGACCCTATGGCTACACCTTC. Translating it yields CASRRGPYGYTF.

This clone has a count of ten or more. CDR3 residues: CASSFEGERGYQETQYF. CDR3 DNA: TGTGCCAGCAGCTTTGAGGGGGAAAGGGGATACCAAGAGACCCAGTACTTC. The V call is TRBV5-6, the J call TRBJ2-5; a weak D match, TRBD1 (6 bases). Deletions cut 2 bases from V and 0 bases from J, with 17 bases between. This CDR3 spans 17 amino acids. Germline V gene data show CDR1 as SGHDT and CDR2 as YYEEEE. The full variable domain, its missing parts supplied by reference TRBV5-6 and TRBJ2-5, is DAGVTQSPTHLIKTRGQQVTLRCSPKSGHDTVSWYQQALGQGPQFIFQYYEEEERQRGNFPDRFSGHQFPNYSSELNVNALLLGDSALYLCASSFEGERGYQETQYFGPGTRLLVL.

The chain combines TRBV7-9 with TRBJ1-2; the D is unclear. This CDR3 is 9 amino acids long. Germline CDR1 reads SEHNR; CDR2 reads FQNEAQ (reference sequence). Trimming took 7 bases from V and 7 from J, leaving 4 bases between them. As DNA, the CDR3 is TGTGCCAGCAACGGTGGCTACACCTTC. Translated, it gives CASNGGYTF.

This chain links TRBV19 with TRBJ2-7; 9 nucleotides align to TRBD1. V gave up 6 bases and J gave up 2 bases; unmatched junction bases: 11. There are 16 residues in the CDR3. Germline values: CDR1 LNHDA, CDR2 SQIVND (reference sequence). The DNA of the CDR3 is TGTGCCAGTAGCTTCGCCGGGACAGGGCTGACCTACGAGCAGTACTTC. Translating gives CASSFAGTGLTYEQYF.

The chain joins TRBV5-1 to TRBJ2-3; the match to TRBD1 covers 8 bases. The CDR3 spans 15 residues. V was pared by 1 base and J by 1 base, with 2 bases of the junction left unmatched. Germline-derived CDR1 and CDR2 are SGHRS and YFSETQ. CDR3 region: CASSLKTGGTDTQYF. As DNA, the CDR3 is TGCGCCAGCAGCTTGAAGACAGGGGGCACAGATACGCAGTATTTT.

The CDR3 nucleotides are TGTGCCAGCTCACCAGACAGGAACGAGCAGTACTTC. Its protein product is CASSPDRNEQYF. This chain joins TRBV18 and TRBJ2-7, with D possibly matching TRBD1 (6 bases). Trimming stripped 2 bases from V and 5 bases from J, with 7 bases between. In germline, CDR1 is KGHSH, CDR2 LQKENI. This CDR3 region has 12 residues. The full variable domain, with the rest looked up from reference TRBV18 and TRBJ2-7, is NAGVMQNPRHLVRRRGQEARLRCSPMKGHSHVYWYRQLPEEGLKFMVYLQKENIIDESGMPKERFSAEFPKEGPSILRIQQVVRGDSAAYFCASSPDRNEQYFGPGTRLTVT.

This clone was found a few times. J is TRBJ1-5 and V is TRBV18; possibly TRBD1 for D (6 bases). Trimming removed 4 bases from V and 2 bases from J, with 9 bases in between. The CDR3 spans 14 residues. CDR1 is KGHSH, CDR2 LQKENI, per germline. CDR3 nucleotides: TGTGCCAGCTCACGGGGGCTCGGCAATCAGCCCCAGCATTTT. This gives the protein CASSRGLGNQPQHF.

The sample holds a few counts of this clone. The J gene is TRBJ2-1, the V gene TRBV2, with D possibly called TRBD1 or TRBD2 (6 bases each). Between the trimmed V and J ends, which lost 10 bases and 7 bases, there was a span of 20 bases. CDR1 SNHLY and CDR2 FYNNEI come from the germline V gene. There are 14 residues in the CDR3. The CDR3 spells CATGGTTTPNEQFF. DNA of the CDR3: TGTGCCACCGGGGGCACAACTACCCCAAATGAGCAGTTCTTC.

This chain joins TRBV6-5 and TRBJ1-2; unclear D gene. This CDR3 comprises 11 residues. V lost 7 bases and J lost 7, with 10 bases in between. Germline values: CDR1 MNHEY, CDR2 SVGAGI. The CDR3 DNA follows: TGTGCCAGCACCTGTGGCTGTGGCTACACCTTC. This translates into CASTCGCGYTF.

The chain recombines TRBV18 with TRBJ2-1; D might be TRBD1 (5 bases). The CDR3 spans 15 residues. With 3 bases removed from V and 5 bases from J, the gap between germline ends came to 14 bases. Germline lookup yields CDR1 KGHSH and CDR2 LQKENI. CDR3 region: CASSPLSTGNNEQFF. The DNA for the CDR3 is TGTGCCAGCTCACCTCTCTCCACAGGTAACAATGAGCAGTTCTTC.

The chain uses TRBV5-1 and TRBJ2-7; 7 nucleotides agree with TRBD1. The V gene end was trimmed by 4 bases and the J gene end by 3 bases; junction bases not matched to a gene: 13. The length of the CDR3 is 16 residues. CDR1 is SGHRS and CDR2 is YFSETQ in the germline V gene. The CDR3 loop reads CASSALTGSRLYEQYF. The DNA for the CDR3 is TGCGCCAGCAGCGCTCTGACAGGGAGTAGACTCTACGAGCAGTACTTC.

This chain joins TRBV5-1 and TRBJ2-2, with a weak D call TRBD2 (6 bases). Germline-derived CDR1 and CDR2 are SGHRS and YFSETQ. V was clipped by 3 bases and J by 1 base, with 10 bases between them. The CDR3 is made up of 15 amino acids. The DNA of the CDR3 is TGCGCCAGCAGCTCGGGGGAAAAGAACACCGGGGAGCTGTTTTTT. It codes for CASSSGEKNTGELFF.

This clone was detected only once. The rearrangement links TRBV5-1 to TRBJ2-3; weak D call: TRBD1 (6 bases). V lost 3 bases, J lost 4 bases, and 12 bases lay in between. Germline V gene sequence: CDR1 SGHRS, CDR2 YFSETQ. CDR3 length equals 14 residues. CDR3 coding DNA: TGCGCCAGCAGCTCCCAGGGGAAGCCAGATACGCAGTATTTT. It specifies CASSSQGKPDTQYF.

The V gene is TRBV28, the J gene TRBJ2-1, with D uncertain. This CDR3 comprises 17 residues. In germline, CDR1 is MDHEN, CDR2 SYDVKM. V was clipped by 5 bases and J by 1 base, with 18 bases between them. The CDR3 coding sequence is TGTGCCAGCAGTCCCGGACGAAGAAAAACATCCTACAATGAGCAGTTCTTC. Translated, it gives CASSPGRRKTSYNEQFF.

The rearrangement joins TRBV6-1 to TRBJ1-4; 10 nucleotides match TRBD1. V lost 7 bases, J lost 5 bases, and 4 bases stayed unmatched. This CDR3 has 14 amino acids. The germline gives CDR1 MNHNS, CDR2 SASEGT. The CDR3 nucleotides read TGTGCCAGCAATGAGGACAGGGGGAATGAAAAACTGTTTTTT. This sequence encodes CASNEDRGNEKLFF.

The rearrangement uses TRBV27 and TRBJ2-1; D perhaps matches TRBD2 (7 bases). CDR3 length equals 13 residues. Germline CDR1 reads MNHEY; CDR2 reads SMNVEV (reference sequence). V was shortened by 1 base and J by 10 bases, with 11 bases between the two germline ends. The CDR3 region is CASSLWGGLEQFF. CDR3 sequence (DNA): TGTGCCAGCAGTTTATGGGGGGGCCTCGAGCAGTTCTTC.

The rearrangement links TRBV28 to TRBJ2-7; perhaps TRBD1 as D (6 bases). Trimming took off 2 bases at V and 7 bases at J, with 15 bases between the two ends. Germline-derived CDR1 and CDR2 are MDHEN and SYDVKM. This CDR3 contains 14 residues. CDR3 sequence: CASSLRQDPREQYF. In DNA form, the CDR3 reads TGTGCCAGCAGTTTAAGACAGGACCCTCGGGAGCAGTACTTC.

The rearrangement uses TRBV19 and TRBJ1-1; D remains unclear. Germline CDR1 reads LNHDA; CDR2 reads SQIVND (reference sequence). The CDR3 spans 15 residues. Trimming removed 5 bases at V and 0 bases at J, with 13 bases between. CDR3 in amino acids: CASSFGLRMNTEAFF. The DNA of the CDR3 is TGTGCCAGTAGTTTTGGACTCCGCATGAACACTGAAGCTTTCTTT.

This chain joins TRBV27 and TRBJ2-2; D is ambiguous. V was trimmed by 5 bases and J by 6 bases, leaving 10 bases between them. The CDR3 runs to 13 residues. Germline loops: CDR1 MNHEY, CDR2 SMNVEV (reference sequence). Written as DNA, the CDR3 is TGTGCCAGCAGTCCCCTCGGTGCCGGGGAGCTGTTTTTT. It yields the protein CASSPLGAGELFF.

This clone was counted between two and nine times. The chain employs TRBV5-1 and TRBJ1-2; TRBD1 matches at 8 bases. V shed 4 bases, J shed 3 bases, and the junction held 5 bases outside the gene matches. CDR1 and CDR2 (germline): SGHRS, YFSETQ. The CDR3 runs 14 residues. The CDR3: CASSPGQGHYGYTF. CDR3 DNA sequence: TGCGCCAGCAGCCCCGGACAGGGCCACTATGGCTACACCTTC.

The rearrangement joins TRBV6-6 to TRBJ2-5; TRBD2 agrees at 12 bases. J was trimmed by 0 bases and V by 6 bases; bases with no gene match: 5. Germline CDR1 is MNHNY and CDR2 is SVGAGI (reference sequence). This CDR3 is built from 16 residues. In DNA, the CDR3 is TGTGCCAGCAGCTCCTGGACTAGCGGGGACCAAGAGACCCAGTACTTC. Translation gives CASSSWTSGDQETQYF.